The 31 T cell receptor beta chains given below trace back to one sample, sequenced in a study of T cell repertoires in cytomegalovirus infection. TCRdb re-called the reads with MiXCR, one entry per CDR3 protein. The data show 570,000 or so distinct CDR3 sequences, approximately 40% seen once. No antigens are known for them. Here the sequenced sample was cultured PBMCs, taken from culture after CMV antigen stimulation. The receptors derive from a human donor in good health (CMV status not recorded). Some clones in this sample may be carry-over from other donors' samples.

This rearrangement joins TRBV11-2 to TRBJ1-6, with a tentative D call TRBD1 (5 bases). This CDR3 has 15 residues. V lost 5 bases, J lost 11 bases, and 19 bases lay in between. Germline lookup yields CDR1 SGHAT and CDR2 FQNNGV. CDR3 DNA: TGTGCCAGCAGCCCACCAACCTCAGGGATGACACCCCTCCACTTT. Translation: CASSPPTSGMTPLHF.

CDR3 loop: CASTQNAGGWTDTQYF. Here the CDR3 DNA reads TGTGCCAGCACCCAAAACGCGGGAGGATGGACAGATACGCAGTATTTT. The V gene is TRBV6-6, the J gene TRBJ2-3; 8 nucleotides align to TRBD2. The CDR3 extends over 16 amino acids. From germline, CDR1 is MNHNY and CDR2 SVGAGI (reference sequence). J gave up 3 bases and V 7 bases, and 12 bases lay outside the gene matches.

The chain has TRBV2 and TRBJ2-5; no definite D call. The CDR3 consists of 13 residues. The germline V gene encodes CDR1 SNHLY and CDR2 FYNNEI. The V gene lost 3 bases and the J gene lost 2 bases, with 7 bases spanning the gap. CDR3 nucleotide sequence: TGTGCCAGCAGTGAGGGGATACAAGAGACCCAGTACTTC. Translated, it gives CASSEGIQETQYF.

V usage is TRBV7-2 and J usage is TRBJ2-2, with D maybe TRBD2 (7 bases). Deletions cut 3 bases from V and 4 bases from J, with 15 bases between. In germline, CDR1 is SGHTA, CDR2 FQGNSA. The length of the CDR3 is 16 residues. CDR3 bases: TGTGCCAGCAGCTTCTCCAAGGGGGGGCCCACCGGGGAGCTGTTTTTT. Its translation is CASSFSKGGPTGELFF.

This clonotype has just a few counts. In nucleotides, the CDR3 is TGTGCCAGCAGAAAGCGGGAAGGAGGAGATACGCAGTATTTT. Translated, it gives CASRKREGGDTQYF. The rearrangement uses TRBV5-4 and TRBJ2-3; 7 bases are shared with TRBD2. The CDR3 totals 14 residues. With V trimmed by 5 bases and J by 5 bases, 8 bases remained unmatched. In germline, CDR1 is SGHNT, CDR2 YYREEE (reference sequence).

The rearrangement uses TRBV28 and TRBJ1-1; possible D gene TRBD1, 5 bases. V was cut by 8 bases and J by 7 bases, with 26 bases left in between. The CDR3 has 16 amino acids. Germline CDR1 MDHEN, CDR2 SYDVKM. The CDR3 loop is CASRPGRLVLVIEAFF. The CDR3 DNA sequence: TGTGCCAGCCGTCCGGGGCGCTTAGTACTTGTAATTGAAGCTTTCTTT.

Many counts were recorded for this clonotype. The V and J genes are TRBV7-2 and TRBJ2-3, with unresolved D. The germline V and J ends were trimmed by 6 bases and 5 bases, with 12 bases remaining between them. The CDR3 extends over 13 amino acids. CDR1 and CDR2 (germline): SGHTA, FQGNSA. The CDR3 protein is CASRPPSVDTQYF. The CDR3 DNA sequence: TGTGCCAGCAGACCTCCGTCCGTAGATACGCAGTATTTT. The complete variable domain, with remaining parts taken from reference TRBV7-2 and TRBJ2-3, reads GAGVSQSPSNKVTEKGKDVELRCDPISGHTALYWYRQSLGQGLEFLIYFQGNSAPDKSGLPSDRFSAERTGGSVSTLTIQRTQQEDSAVYLCASRPPSVDTQYFGPGTRLTVL.

The genes are TRBV5-1 and TRBJ1-2; 9 bases agree with TRBD1. The germline gives CDR1 SGHRS, CDR2 YFSETQ. This CDR3 has 15 residues. The ends lost 4 bases at V and 6 bases at J; junction bases unmatched: 10. CDR3 bases: TGCGCCAGCAGCATGAGGGGACAGGGTTTGGATGGCTACACCTTC. It specifies CASSMRGQGLDGYTF.

There are a few counts of this clonotype. The chain has TRBV6-5 and TRBJ2-1; 8 positions match TRBD2. V dropped 0 bases and J dropped 4; count of bases not matched to a gene: 5. The germline V gene encodes CDR1 MNHEY and CDR2 SVGAGI. This CDR3 comprises 16 residues. The DNA of the CDR3 is TGTGCCAGCAGTTACTCGCCTAGCGGGCGATACAATGAGCAGTTCTTC. This codes for CASSYSPSGRYNEQFF.

The V gene is TRBV7-8, the J gene TRBJ2-2; D tentatively reads TRBD1 or TRBD2 (5 bases each). V was clipped by 2 bases and J by 3 bases, with 10 bases between them. CDR1 and CDR2 from the germline V gene are SGHVS and FQNEAQ. The CDR3 totals 15 residues. The CDR3 nucleotides read TGTGCCAGCAGCTTACCGGGGACGGACACCGGGGAGCTGTTTTTT. Translating it yields CASSLPGTDTGELFF.

The CDR3 DNA reads as TGTGCCAGCAGCTTGGGGGGAGTGAGTTCGGATACGCAGTATTTT. This gives the protein CASSLGGVSSDTQYF. V and J are TRBV7-8 and TRBJ2-3; D might be TRBD2 (6 bases). This CDR3 has 15 residues. From germline, CDR1 is SGHVS and CDR2 FQNEAQ. V was trimmed by 3 bases and J by 6 bases, leaving 16 bases between them.

The chain uses TRBV7-2 and TRBJ2-3; D gene unclear. Germline values: CDR1 SGHTA, CDR2 FQGNSA. The V end lost 5 bases, the J end lost 2 bases, and 20 bases lay between the germline ends. This CDR3 is 17 amino acids long. The CDR3: CASSPQLRDWYTDTQYF. The CDR3 nucleotides read TGTGCCAGCAGCCCACAGCTTAGAGACTGGTACACAGATACGCAGTATTTT. The full variable domain, in which reference TRBV7-2 and TRBJ2-3 provide the parts outside the CDR3, is GAGVSQSPSNKVTEKGKDVELRCDPISGHTALYWYRQSLGQGLEFLIYFQGNSAPDKSGLPSDRFSAERTGGSVSTLTIQRTQQEDSAVYLCASSPQLRDWYTDTQYFGPGTRLTVL.

About this clonotype: One end of the junction fails to match germline, which may point to a read error. The gene calls are TRBV7-2 and TRBJ2-7; perhaps D is TRBD1 or TRBD2 (5 bases each). Germline CDR1 is SGHTA and CDR2 is FQGNSA. The CDR3 extends over 13 amino acids. For the CDR3, the DNA is TGTGCCGGCAGCCTGACCCTGGGGGTCGAGCAGTACTTC. It encodes CAGSLTLGVEQYF.

V gene TRBV20-1 combines with J gene TRBJ1-3; D perhaps matches TRBD1 (6 bases). This CDR3 spans 15 amino acids. CDR1 is DFQATT and CDR2 is SNEGSKA in the germline V gene (reference sequence). The germline V and J ends were trimmed by 5 bases and 0 bases, with 14 bases remaining between them. CDR3 sequence (DNA): TGCAGTGCTCAGGGACACGCGGACTCTGGAAACACCATATATTTT. This codes for CSAQGHADSGNTIYF.

This clonotype was counted a single time. The genes are TRBV7-9 and TRBJ2-7, with D possibly TRBD1 on 6 matching bases. This CDR3 contains 16 residues. V was clipped by 0 bases and J by 2 bases, with 14 bases between them. Germline V CDR1 and CDR2: SEHNR, FQNEAQ (reference sequence). CDR3 coding DNA: TGTGCCAGCAGCTTAGCGGGCAGGGGCCCAACCTACGAGCAGTACTTC. Its translation: CASSLAGRGPTYEQYF. Combining the CDR3 with reference TRBV7-9 and TRBJ2-7 gives the whole variable domain DTGVSQNPRHKITKRGQNVTFRCDPISEHNRLYWYRQTLGQGPEFLTYFQNEAQLEKSRLLSDRFSAERPKGSFSTLEIQRTEQGDSAMYLCASSLAGRGPTYEQYFGPGTRLTVT.

This clonotype was seen a few times. CDR3: CASSEEAGGGTQYF. Here the CDR3 DNA reads TGTGCCAGCAGTGAAGAAGCGGGAGGAGGGACCCAGTACTTC. J is TRBJ2-5 and V is TRBV2; 9 nucleotides line up with TRBD2. The CDR3 is 14 amino acids. Germline values: CDR1 SNHLY, CDR2 FYNNEI. V was pared by 1 base and J by 7 bases, with 4 bases of the junction left unmatched.

The rearrangement links TRBV28 to TRBJ1-4, with a tentative D call TRBD1 (5 bases). Trimming removed 6 bases at V and 7 bases at J, with 15 bases between. Germline-derived CDR1 and CDR2 are MDHEN and SYDVKM. The CDR3 spans 14 residues. The CDR3 is CASRSGQRSEKLFF. The CDR3 DNA reads as TGTGCCAGCAGATCAGGGCAAAGGAGTGAAAAACTGTTTTTT.

The chain has TRBV27 and TRBJ1-4; D not resolved. The CDR3 is made up of 12 amino acids. From germline, CDR1 is MNHEY and CDR2 SMNVEV (reference sequence). Trimming shortened V by 6 bases and J by 7 bases, and 9 bases separated the two germline ends. The CDR3 DNA sequence: TGTGCCAGCAGGCCGGGAGGTGAAAAACTGTTTTTT. This gives the protein CASRPGGEKLFF.

The chain carries TRBV12-3 or TRBV12-4 and TRBJ1-1; D gene uncertain. This CDR3 is built from 11 residues. V dropped 2 bases and J dropped 5 bases, with 3 bases sitting between them. The CDR3 loop is CASSLMTEAFF. The CDR3 DNA sequence: TGTGCCAGCAGTTTAATGACTGAAGCTTTCTTT.

The chain uses TRBV6-1 and TRBJ2-1; D remains ambiguous. Germline lookup yields CDR1 MNHNS and CDR2 SASEGT. Trimming pared 6 bases from V and 6 bases from J, leaving 12 bases between. There are 13 residues in the CDR3. The CDR3 protein is CASRSRAVNEQFF. Here the CDR3 DNA reads TGTGCCAGCAGATCTAGGGCCGTCAATGAGCAGTTCTTC.

The rearrangement joins TRBV5-8 to TRBJ2-7; tentative D call: TRBD1 (6 bases). Germline assignment: CDR1 SGHTS and CDR2 YDEGEE. The CDR3 has 16 residues. V lost 0 bases and J lost 4, with 17 bases in between. This CDR3 reads CASSLAGTGRPYEQYF. Here the CDR3 DNA reads TGTGCCAGCAGCTTGGCCGGCACAGGGCGTCCTTACGAGCAGTACTTC.

The chain uses TRBV19 and TRBJ1-5, with no clear D. Germline lookup yields CDR1 LNHDA and CDR2 SQIVND (reference sequence). There are 12 residues in the CDR3. V lost 6 bases, J lost 4 bases, and 7 bases lay in between. The CDR3 sequence: CASRILNQPQHF. CDR3 coding DNA: TGTGCCAGTAGAATTCTTAATCAGCCCCAGCATTTT.

This chain connects TRBV4-1 to TRBJ2-2; D is uncertain. Germline assignment: CDR1 MGHRA and CDR2 YSYEKL. Trimming removed 3 bases at V and 1 base at J, with 6 bases between. This CDR3 has 14 residues. The CDR3 region is CASSHNRNTGELFF. Here the CDR3 DNA reads TGCGCCAGCAGCCACAACAGGAACACCGGGGAGCTGTTTTTT.

This clonotype was seen only once. V gene TRBV5-1 combines with J gene TRBJ2-2; D is ambiguous. V lost 0 bases and J lost 3, with 6 bases in between. The CDR3 is 14 amino acids. Germline V gene sequence: CDR1 SGHRS, CDR2 YFSETQ. The chain's CDR3 is CASSLAGHTGELFF. CDR3 DNA sequence: TGCGCCAGCAGCTTGGCCGGCCACACCGGGGAGCTGTTTTTT. Combining the CDR3 with reference TRBV5-1 and TRBJ2-2 gives the whole variable domain KAGVTQTPRYLIKTRGQQVTLSCSPISGHRSVSWYQQTPGQGLQFLFEYFSETQRNKGNFPGRFSGRQFSNSRSEMNVSTLELGDSALYLCASSLAGHTGELFFGEGSRLTVL.

This clonotype was counted ten times or more. This chain links TRBV7-2 with TRBJ2-1; D remains ambiguous. CDR1 is SGHTA, CDR2 FQGNSA, per germline. The CDR3 has 13 amino acids. With 2 bases removed from V and 3 bases from J, the gap between germline ends came to 5 bases. The CDR3 spells CASSLPNYNEQFF. The CDR3 region has the DNA TGTGCCAGCAGCTTACCCAACTACAATGAGCAGTTCTTC.

This clonotype was detected only a few times. The CDR3 DNA sequence: TGTGCCAGCAGCTTCCGGGGGGGACTAGCGGGAGGGCCATACGAGCAGTACTTC. Protein product: CASSFRGGLAGGPYEQYF. The rearrangement uses TRBV7-2 and TRBJ2-7, with TRBD2 identical over 16 bases. The CDR3 spans 18 residues. V lost 3 bases to trimming and J lost 4 bases; unmatched junction nucleotides: 9. Germline CDR1 SGHTA, CDR2 FQGNSA. Looking up the rest from reference TRBV7-2 and TRBJ2-7 gives the full variable domain: GAGVSQSPSNKVTEKGKDVELRCDPISGHTALYWYRQSLGQGLEFLIYFQGNSAPDKSGLPSDRFSAERTGGSVSTLTIQRTQQEDSAVYLCASSFRGGLAGGPYEQYFGPGTRLTVT.

The gene calls are TRBV4-2 and TRBJ2-3; a weak D match, TRBD1 (6 bases). CDR1 LGHNA and CDR2 YNFKEQ come from the germline V gene. CDR3 length equals 19 residues. V dropped 0 bases and J dropped 0 bases, with 19 bases sitting between them. The chain's CDR3 is CASSQESSWGQASTDTQYF. In nucleotides, the CDR3 is TGTGCCAGCAGCCAAGAATCATCGTGGGGGCAAGCAAGCACAGATACGCAGTATTTT.

DNA of the CDR3: TGTGCCAGCAGTTTAGGGCCCGGGACACCCTCTGGCGAGCAGTACTTC. Amino acid sequence: CASSLGPGTPSGEQYF. The chain employs TRBV12-3 or TRBV12-4 and TRBJ2-7, with a tentative D call TRBD1 (6 bases). This CDR3 contains 16 residues. The germline V and J ends were trimmed by 1 base and 6 bases, with 19 bases remaining between them.

This chain joins TRBV6-1 and TRBJ1-1; the D is unclear. From germline, CDR1 is MNHNS and CDR2 SASEGT. With 2 bases removed from V and 6 bases from J, the gap between germline ends came to 10 bases. The CDR3 runs 13 residues. As DNA, the CDR3 is TGTGCCAGCAGTGAAATCGGAAACCCTGAAGCTTTCTTT. Protein sequence: CASSEIGNPEAFF.

In this sample, this clonotype turned up a few times. The chain recombines TRBV7-9 with TRBJ2-3, with D perhaps given as TRBD1 or TRBD2 (5 bases each). Trimming removed 2 bases at V and 4 bases at J, with 13 bases between. The CDR3 spans 15 residues. Germline CDR1 and CDR2: SEHNR and FQNEAQ (reference sequence). The CDR3: CASSLPGTFPDTQYF. CDR3 bases: TGTGCCAGCAGCTTACCCGGGACCTTTCCAGATACGCAGTATTTT.

V usage is TRBV6-1 and J usage is TRBJ1-5, with 10 bases identical to TRBD1. The germline CDR1 and CDR2 sequences are MNHNS and SASEGT. The CDR3 length is 15 residues. The V gene end was trimmed by 1 base and the J gene end by 9 bases; junction bases not matched to a gene: 6. Here the CDR3 DNA reads TGTGCCAGCAGTGAAGGGACAGGGGGGGGTTGGCCCCAGCATTTT. It yields the protein CASSEGTGGGWPQHF.